Listed here are 27 T cell receptor beta chains from one sample, sequenced in a study of blood T cell repertoires in COVID-19. Sequenced by immunoSEQ multiplex PCR; TCRdb stores in-frame clones only, minus some. Here the sample spans 250,000 to 350,000 clones, approximately 86% being singletons. Material: peripheral blood. The receptors originated from a woman aged 25-40 years who had recovered from COVID-19.

The chain recombines TRBV19 with TRBJ1-5; the D gene is possibly TRBD1 (5 bases). Trimming took 3 bases from V and 4 from J, leaving 13 bases between them. The CDR3 length is 15 residues. Germline loops: CDR1 LNHDA, CDR2 SQIVND (reference sequence). CDR3 sequence: CASSMGGEGNQPQHF. The CDR3 DNA is TGTGCCAGTAGTATGGGAGGGGAGGGGAATCAGCCCCAGCATTTT.

The gene calls are TRBV5-4 and TRBJ1-1, with 9 bases lining up with TRBD1. The length of the CDR3 is 13 residues. V was pared by 10 bases and J by 7 bases, with 11 bases of the junction left unmatched. The V gene's germline CDR1 is SGHNT and CDR2 YYREEE (reference sequence). The CDR3 loop is CAQGQGSLGEAFF. CDR3 nucleotide sequence: TGTGCCCAGGGACAGGGTTCTCTCGGTGAAGCTTTCTTT.

The chain couples TRBV19 to TRBJ1-1; possibly TRBD1 for D (5 bases). This CDR3 region has 13 residues. Germline CDR1 is LNHDA and CDR2 is SQIVND (reference sequence). The V gene lost 10 bases and the J gene lost 0 bases, with 12 bases spanning the gap. The CDR3 DNA reads TGTGCCACCGACGGGGGTATGAACACTGAAGCTTTCTTT. Translated: CATDGGMNTEAFF.

The rearrangement links TRBV3-1 (or the pseudogene TRBV3-2) to TRBJ1-1; D is ambiguous. Trimming removed 6 bases from V and 0 bases from J, with 8 bases in between. The CDR3 sequence is 13 residues long. The germline V gene has CDR1 LGHDT and CDR2 YNNKEL (reference sequence). CDR3 bases: TGTGCCAGCAGTTTACAACTGAACACTGAAGCTTTCTTT. As protein: CASSLQLNTEAFF.

The chain recombines TRBV27 with TRBJ2-7; possible D gene TRBD1, 5 bases. Deletions cut 9 bases from V and 3 bases from J, with 12 bases between. This CDR3 contains 12 residues. Germline V gene lookup returns CDR1 MNHEY and CDR2 SMNVEV (reference sequence). The CDR3 here is CARKRQFYEQYF. CDR3 nucleotides: TGTGCCAGAAAACGACAGTTCTACGAGCAGTACTTC.

The chain joins TRBV19 to TRBJ1-2; D is uncertain. Germline lookup yields CDR1 LNHDA and CDR2 SQIVND (reference sequence). V gave up 10 bases and J gave up 8 bases, with 11 bases separating them. The CDR3 is made up of 10 amino acids. Here the CDR3 reads CATFSWGYTF. In nucleotides, the CDR3 is TGTGCCACGTTTAGCTGGGGCTACACCTTC.

The rearrangement uses TRBV9 and TRBJ2-1; TRBD1 is a possible D gene (6 bases). This CDR3 region has 15 residues. Trimming pared 4 bases from V and 1 base from J, leaving 12 bases between. Germline CDR1 SGDLS, CDR2 YYNGEE. CDR3 amino acids: CASSLGGESYNEQFF. The CDR3 region has the DNA TGTGCCAGCAGCCTAGGGGGAGAATCCTACAATGAGCAGTTCTTC.

The J gene is TRBJ1-6, the V gene TRBV16; 7 bases agree with TRBD1. CDR1 is KGHSY, CDR2 FQNENV, per germline. The CDR3 has 12 residues. V gave up 4 bases and J gave up 11 bases; unmatched junction bases: 2. The CDR3 DNA reads as TGTGCCAGCAGCCCAGGGGGGACACCCCTCCACTTT. Its translation: CASSPGGTPLHF.

The chain joins TRBV3-1 (or the pseudogene TRBV3-2) to TRBJ2-5, with 9 nucleotides matching TRBD2. This CDR3 has 15 residues. CDR1 and CDR2 (germline): LGHDT, YNNKEL (reference sequence). V dropped 2 bases and J dropped 13; count of bases not matched to a gene: 14. The CDR3 here is CASSQFSGSGGLRYF. As DNA, the CDR3 is TGTGCCAGCAGCCAATTTTCGGGTAGCGGGGGCCTTCGGTACTTC.

CDR3 sequence (DNA): TGTGCCAGCGCGCGGGGCTACGAGCAGTACTTC. Protein product: CASARGYEQYF. The chain couples TRBV5-5 to TRBJ2-7, with D perhaps matching TRBD2 (6 bases). V was clipped by 7 bases and J by 3 bases, with 8 bases between them. Germline V gene sequence: CDR1 SGHKS, CDR2 YYEKEE (reference sequence). The CDR3 runs to 11 residues.

V is TRBV6-1 and J is TRBJ2-3; TRBD2 aligns across 10 bases. Losses at the gene ends were 2 bases for V and 4 bases for J; bases not matched to a gene: 0. The CDR3 is made up of 14 amino acids. Looked up from germline, CDR1 is MNHNS and CDR2 is SASEGT. CDR3 sequence (DNA): TGTGCCAGCAGTGAACTAGCGGGAGCAGATACGCAGTATTTT. Translated: CASSELAGADTQYF.

This sequence joins TRBV27 and TRBJ1-5; the D gene is possibly TRBD1 (6 bases). From germline, CDR1 is MNHEY and CDR2 SMNVEV (reference sequence). There are 17 residues in the CDR3. V lost 4 bases to trimming and J lost 2 bases, with 18 bases between them. In DNA, the CDR3 is TGTGCCAGCAGTTCGATGCAGGGGACGAAAGGCAATCAGCCCCAGCATTTT. Amino acids: CASSSMQGTKGNQPQHF.

The V gene is TRBV2, the J gene TRBJ2-3; TRBD2 agrees at 10 bases. The V and J ends lost 6 bases and 2 bases, in that order; junction bases with no gene match: 5. The CDR3 totals 15 residues. In germline, CDR1 is SNHLY, CDR2 FYNNEI. This CDR3 reads CASRSGTSDTDTQYF. CDR3 bases: TGTGCCAGCAGGAGCGGGACTAGCGACACAGATACGCAGTATTTT. Combining the CDR3 with reference TRBV2 and TRBJ2-3 gives the whole variable domain EPEVTQTPSHQVTQMGQEVILRCVPISNHLYFYWYRQILGQKVEFLVSFYNNEISEKSEIFDDQFSVERPDGSNFTLKIRSTKLEDSAMYFCASRSGTSDTDTQYFGPGTRLTVL.

The chain couples TRBV21-1 to TRBJ1-1; TRBD1, the D gene given by the table, was not confirmed from the DNA. TRBV21-1 is classified as a pseudogene. The CDR3 is made up of 16 amino acids. The CDR3 region is CASSKALGQMNTEAFF. In nucleotides, the CDR3 is TGTGCCAGCAGCAAAGCGCTGGGGCAGATGAACACTGAAGCTTTCTTT.

The chain links TRBV7-8 to TRBJ2-4; possible D gene TRBD2, 5 bases. Trimming left V 5 bases short and J 15 bases short, with 20 bases between. Per germline, CDR1 SGHVS and CDR2 FQNEAQ. The CDR3 runs to 13 residues. The CDR3 reads CASSRSAAEEPYF. The CDR3, as DNA: TGTGCCAGCAGCCGAAGCGCCGCGGAGGAGCCGTACTTC.

The chain uses TRBV25-1 and TRBJ1-2; D gene unclear. Germline V gene lookup returns CDR1 MGHDK and CDR2 SYGVNS. CDR3 length: 13 residues. V lost 3 bases and J lost 0, with 5 bases in between. The CDR3, as DNA: TGTGCCAGCAGTGAGTCGGCTAACTATGGCTACACCTTC. Translation gives CASSESANYGYTF.

The sample holds a few counts of this clone. One junction end does not reproduce the germline sequence, and a read error may be involved. This chain joins TRBV2 and TRBJ2-7; 8 nucleotides line up with TRBD1. This CDR3 comprises 8 residues. Germline CDR1 is SNHLY and CDR2 is FYNNEI. CDR3 residues: CASPTGDF. CDR3 DNA sequence: TGTGCCAGTCCGACAGGGGACTTC.

V usage is TRBV6-5 and J usage is TRBJ1-1, with a weak D call TRBD1 (5 bases). V lost 6 bases and J 2 bases, leaving 7 bases between the germline ends. Germline loops: CDR1 MNHEY, CDR2 SVGAGI. The CDR3 contains 12 residues. CDR3 protein: CASSQGNTEAFF. The CDR3 nucleotides are TGTGCCAGCAGCCAGGGTAACACTGAAGCTTTCTTT.

The CDR3 region is CASSEVWDSYNEQFF. DNA for the CDR3: TGTGCCAGCAGTGAAGTGTGGGACTCTTACAATGAGCAGTTCTTC. The rearrangement joins TRBV6-1 to TRBJ2-1, with D perhaps matching TRBD2 (6 bases). V was pared by 1 base and J by 4 bases, with 11 bases between. CDR3 length equals 15 residues. Germline V gives CDR1 MNHNS, CDR2 SASEGT.

V and J are TRBV6-6 and TRBJ1-2; a possible D gene is TRBD1 (5 bases). Germline V gene lookup returns CDR1 MNHNY and CDR2 SVGAGI (reference sequence). Trimming took 5 bases from V and 6 from J, leaving 7 bases between them. The CDR3 length is 11 residues. CDR3 nucleotides: TGTGCCAGCAGTCCAGGGAATGGCTACACCTTC. This sequence encodes CASSPGNGYTF.

The chain is built from TRBV4-2 and TRBJ2-7; TRBD2 agrees at 14 bases. The CDR3 has 17 residues. The V gene end was trimmed by 0 bases and the J gene end by 7 bases; junction bases not matched to a gene: 8. The germline V gene encodes CDR1 LGHNA and CDR2 YNFKEQ. CDR3 protein: CASSQEYGTSGSREQYF. The CDR3 nucleotides read TGTGCCAGCAGCCAAGAGTACGGGACTAGCGGGAGTAGGGAGCAGTACTTC.

The rearrangement links TRBV10-1 to TRBJ2-1; 8 bases align to TRBD2. After removal of 3 bases from V and 2 bases from J, the junction contained 3 bases not matched to a gene. Looked up from germline, CDR1 is WNHNN and CDR2 is SYGVQD (reference sequence). The length of the CDR3 is 15 residues. Written as DNA, the CDR3 is TGCGCCAGCAGTGAACAGCGGGGGACCTACAATGAGCAGTTCTTC. Amino acids: CASSEQRGTYNEQFF.

V is TRBV30 and J is TRBJ2-5, with D perhaps matching TRBD2 (5 bases). CDR3 length equals 14 residues. V was clipped by 5 bases and J by 4 bases, with 17 bases between them. Germline CDR1 is GTSNPN and CDR2 is SVGIG (reference sequence). CDR3 sequence: CAWALGDLGETQYF. In nucleotides, the CDR3 is TGTGCCTGGGCCCTCGGGGATTTAGGAGAGACCCAGTACTTC.

V gene TRBV5-1 combines with J gene TRBJ1-1, with D perhaps matching TRBD1 (5 bases). This CDR3 is built from 15 residues. Trimming shortened V by 0 bases and J by 0 bases, and 9 bases separated the two germline ends. CDR1 SGHRS and CDR2 YFSETQ come from the germline V gene. The CDR3 region has the DNA TGCGCCAGCAGCTTGGAACCAGGGATGAACACTGAAGCTTTCTTT. Residues: CASSLEPGMNTEAFF.

In its sample, this clone was seen a few times. This chain uses TRBV7-3 with TRBJ1-3, with D perhaps TRBD1 (5 bases). The V gene lost 5 bases and the J gene lost 8 bases, with 16 bases spanning the gap. CDR3 length equals 14 residues. Germline CDR1 is SGHTA and CDR2 is FQGTGA. In DNA form, the CDR3 reads TGTGCCAGCAGCCCTAATACAGGAATGGACACCATATATTTT. This codes for CASSPNTGMDTIYF.

The V gene is TRBV5-5, the J gene TRBJ2-5; possible D gene TRBD2, 7 bases. Per germline, CDR1 SGHKS and CDR2 YYEKEE (reference sequence). V gave up 3 bases and J gave up 5 bases, with 23 bases separating them. This CDR3 has 17 amino acids. The chain's CDR3 is CASSSRTGGGGFETQYF. The CDR3 DNA sequence: TGTGCCAGCAGCTCCCGCACGGGGGGCGGTGGGTTCGAGACCCAGTACTTC.

The chain uses TRBV30 and TRBJ1-1, with a possible D match to TRBD1 (5 bases). This CDR3 comprises 14 residues. Trimming took off 2 bases at V and 8 bases at J, with 18 bases between the two ends. Per the germline V gene, CDR1 is GTSNPN and CDR2 is SVGIG (reference sequence). This CDR3 reads CAWSTGVDAPEAFF. In DNA form, the CDR3 reads TGTGCCTGGAGTACGGGGGTTGACGCCCCAGAAGCTTTCTTT. Variable domain in full (rest from reference TRBV30 and TRBJ1-1): SQTIHQWPATLVQPVGSPLSLECTVEGTSNPNLYWYRQAAGRGLQLLFYSVGIGQISSEVPQNLSASRPQDRQFILSSKKLLLSDSGFYLCAWSTGVDAPEAFFGQGTRLTVV.